This T cell receptor (beta chain) stems from a study of brain T cells in children with intractable seizures. Study-level results: Patients' HCMV serostatus was unknown; virus specificity rests on CDR3 similarity alone.

Trimming stripped 3 bases from V and 3 bases from J, with 14 bases between. Germline values: CDR1 KGHSH, CDR2 LQKENI. The CDR3 spans 16 residues. Concerning this clone: The antigen is unknown.

Repertoires were generated with immunoSEQ multiplex PCR, while TCRdb's copy carries only in-frame clones and drops some. This repertoire shows about 41,000 clones, 90% found once; its top ten account for 6.3%. The specimen was peripheral blood, collected at surgery. The V call is TRBV18, the J call TRBJ2-2, with D possibly TRBD1 on 5 matching bases. This clonotype was obtained from a girl aged 2-15 years with tuberous sclerosis and intractable seizures. The DNA of the CDR3 is TGTGCCAGCTCACCGTGGGAAGGGGCGGACACCGGGGAGCTGTTTTTT. Its protein is CASSPWEGADTGELFF.